This TCR beta chain was obtained from a study of CD8 T cells in Susac syndrome. General study points: It was acknowledged in the study that the number of individuals who were included in its TCR sequencing and HLA analysis was relatively small.

The multiple sclerosis controls, all treatment-naive patients, had relapsing-remitting disease that was stable or active. TEMRA cells were FACS-enriched, unlike CD8+ and CD4+ T cells, which were negatively isolated. This clonotype has a handful of counts. Antigen unknown. Reverse transcription of roughly 0.5 to 1 ug RNA was performed with random hexamers. Using its own MiXCR run on the immunoSEQ multiplex PCR reads, TCRdb lists one record per CDR3 protein. The sample has about 430,000 distinct CDR3 sequences; about 85% are singletons. CDR1 is SGHDT and CDR2 is YYEEEE in the germline V gene. The CDR3 length is 15 residues. V trimming: 2 bases; J trimming: 5 bases; junction bases outside the gene matches: 7.

This chain joins TRBV5-6 and TRBJ2-7; TRBD1 matches at 10 bases. Sequencing was done on a sample of CD8+ T cells from PBMCs. This sequence was found in a human donor with multiple sclerosis. The CDR3 bases are TGTGCCAGCAGCTTTCCGGGACAGGGGCCCCACGAGCAGTACTTC. It specifies CASSFPGQGPHEQYF.